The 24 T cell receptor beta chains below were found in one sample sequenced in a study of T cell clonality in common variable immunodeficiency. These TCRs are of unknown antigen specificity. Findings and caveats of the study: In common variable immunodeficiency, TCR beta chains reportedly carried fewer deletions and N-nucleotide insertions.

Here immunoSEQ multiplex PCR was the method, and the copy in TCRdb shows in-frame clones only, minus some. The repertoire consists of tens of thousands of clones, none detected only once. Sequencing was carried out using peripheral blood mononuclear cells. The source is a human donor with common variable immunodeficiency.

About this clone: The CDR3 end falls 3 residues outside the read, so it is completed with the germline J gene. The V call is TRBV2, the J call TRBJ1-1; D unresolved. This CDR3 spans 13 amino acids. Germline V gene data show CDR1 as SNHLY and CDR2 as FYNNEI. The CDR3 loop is CASSEALPERAFF. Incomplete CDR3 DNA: TGTGCCAGCAGTGAAGCGCTTCCTGAGCGC. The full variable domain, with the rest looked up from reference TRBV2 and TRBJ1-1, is EPEVTQTPSHQVTQMGQEVILRCVPISNHLYFYWYRQILGQKVEFLVSFYNNEISEKSEIFDDQFSVERPDGSNFTLKIRSTKLEDSAMYFCASSEALPERAFFGQGTRLTVV.

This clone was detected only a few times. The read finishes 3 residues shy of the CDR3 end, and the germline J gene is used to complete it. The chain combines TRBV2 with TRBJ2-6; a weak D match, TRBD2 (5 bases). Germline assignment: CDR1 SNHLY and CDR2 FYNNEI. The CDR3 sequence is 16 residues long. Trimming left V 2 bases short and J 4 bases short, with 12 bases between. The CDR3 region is CASSELVAYGANVLTF. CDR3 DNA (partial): TGTGCCAGCAGTGAATTGGTAGCGTACGGGGCCAACGTC. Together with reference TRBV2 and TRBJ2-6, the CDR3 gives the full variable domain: EPEVTQTPSHQVTQMGQEVILRCVPISNHLYFYWYRQILGQKVEFLVSFYNNEISEKSEIFDDQFSVERPDGSNFTLKIRSTKLEDSAMYFCASSELVAYGANVLTFGAGSRLTVL.

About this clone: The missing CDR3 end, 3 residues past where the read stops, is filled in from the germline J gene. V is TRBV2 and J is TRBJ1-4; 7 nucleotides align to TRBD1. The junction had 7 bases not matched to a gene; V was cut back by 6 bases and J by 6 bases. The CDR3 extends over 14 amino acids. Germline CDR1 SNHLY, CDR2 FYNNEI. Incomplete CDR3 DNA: TGTGCCAGCAGAACCGGGACAGTTTATGAAAAA. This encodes CASRTGTVYEK. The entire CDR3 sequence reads CASRTGTVYEKLFF.

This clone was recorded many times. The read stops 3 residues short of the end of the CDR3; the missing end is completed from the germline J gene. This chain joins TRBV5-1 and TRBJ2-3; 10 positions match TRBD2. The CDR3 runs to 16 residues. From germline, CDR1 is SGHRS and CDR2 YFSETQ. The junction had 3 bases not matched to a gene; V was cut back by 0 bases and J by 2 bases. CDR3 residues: CASSLGLAGDTDTQYF. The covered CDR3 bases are TGCGCCAGCAGCTTGGGTCTAGCGGGGGACACAGATACG.

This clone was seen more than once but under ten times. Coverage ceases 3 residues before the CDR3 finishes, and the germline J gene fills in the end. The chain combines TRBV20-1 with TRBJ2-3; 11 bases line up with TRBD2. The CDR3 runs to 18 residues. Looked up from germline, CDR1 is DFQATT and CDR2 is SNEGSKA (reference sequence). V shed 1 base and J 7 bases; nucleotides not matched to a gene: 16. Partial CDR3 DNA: TGCAGTGCTAGAGTTCAATCGGTGTTAGCGGGGGGGCTTCATACG. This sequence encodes CSARVQSVLAGGLHT. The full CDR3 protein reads CSARVQSVLAGGLHTQYF.

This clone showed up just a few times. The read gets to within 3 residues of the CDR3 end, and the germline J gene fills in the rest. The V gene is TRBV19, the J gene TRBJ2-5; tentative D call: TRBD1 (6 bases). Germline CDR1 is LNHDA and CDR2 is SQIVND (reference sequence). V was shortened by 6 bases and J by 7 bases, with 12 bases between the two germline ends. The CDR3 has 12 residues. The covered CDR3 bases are TGTGCCAGTAGCCCAGGGGTTGGGACC. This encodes CASSPGVGT. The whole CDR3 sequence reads CASSPGVGTQYF.

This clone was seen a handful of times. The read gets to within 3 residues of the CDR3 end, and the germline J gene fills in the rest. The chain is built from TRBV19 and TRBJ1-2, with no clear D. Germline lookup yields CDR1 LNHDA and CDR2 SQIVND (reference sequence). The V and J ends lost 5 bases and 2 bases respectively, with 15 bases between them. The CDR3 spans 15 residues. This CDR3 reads CASSDRLGGNYGYTF. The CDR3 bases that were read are TGTGCCAGTAGTGATAGGCTCGGCGGCAACTATGGC.

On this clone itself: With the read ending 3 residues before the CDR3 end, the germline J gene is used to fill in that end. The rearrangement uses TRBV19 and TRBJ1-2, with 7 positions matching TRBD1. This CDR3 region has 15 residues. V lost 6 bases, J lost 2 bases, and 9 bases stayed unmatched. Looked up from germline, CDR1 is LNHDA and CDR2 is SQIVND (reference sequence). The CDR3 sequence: CASRLAGGGNYGYTF. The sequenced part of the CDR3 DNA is TGTGCCAGTAGATTGGCAGGGGGTGGAAACTATGGC.

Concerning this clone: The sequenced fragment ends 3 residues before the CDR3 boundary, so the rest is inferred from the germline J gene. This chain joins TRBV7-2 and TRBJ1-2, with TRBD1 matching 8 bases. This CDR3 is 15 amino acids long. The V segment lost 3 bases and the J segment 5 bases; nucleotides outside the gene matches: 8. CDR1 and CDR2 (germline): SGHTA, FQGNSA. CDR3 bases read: TGTGCCAGCAGCTTCGTCCAGGGGGCTCAATATGGC. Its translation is CASSFVQGAQYG. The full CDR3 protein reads CASSFVQGAQYGYTF.

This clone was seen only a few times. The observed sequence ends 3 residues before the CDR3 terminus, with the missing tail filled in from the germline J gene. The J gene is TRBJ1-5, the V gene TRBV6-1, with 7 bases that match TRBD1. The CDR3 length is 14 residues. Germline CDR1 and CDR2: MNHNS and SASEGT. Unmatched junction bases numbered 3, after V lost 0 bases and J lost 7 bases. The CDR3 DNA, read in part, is TGTGCCAGCAGTGAAGCGACAGGGCTCCAGCCC. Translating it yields CASSEATGLQP. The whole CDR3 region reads CASSEATGLQPQHF.

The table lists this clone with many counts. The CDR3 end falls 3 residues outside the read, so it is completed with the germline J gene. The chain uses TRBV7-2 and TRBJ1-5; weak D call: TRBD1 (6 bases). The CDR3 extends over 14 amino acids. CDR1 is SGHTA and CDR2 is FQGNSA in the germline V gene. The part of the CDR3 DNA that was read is TGTGCCAGCAGCTTAGGACTAGCGGGGGCCCCC. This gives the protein CASSLGLAGAP. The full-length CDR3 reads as CASSLGLAGAPQHF.

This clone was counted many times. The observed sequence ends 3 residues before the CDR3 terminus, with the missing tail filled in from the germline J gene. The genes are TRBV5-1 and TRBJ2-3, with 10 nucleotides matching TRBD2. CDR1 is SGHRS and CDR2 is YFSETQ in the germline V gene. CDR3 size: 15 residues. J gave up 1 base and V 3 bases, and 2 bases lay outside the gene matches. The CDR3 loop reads CASSSSGGGTDTQYF. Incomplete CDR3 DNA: TGCGCCAGCAGCTCCAGCGGGGGGGGCACAGATACG.

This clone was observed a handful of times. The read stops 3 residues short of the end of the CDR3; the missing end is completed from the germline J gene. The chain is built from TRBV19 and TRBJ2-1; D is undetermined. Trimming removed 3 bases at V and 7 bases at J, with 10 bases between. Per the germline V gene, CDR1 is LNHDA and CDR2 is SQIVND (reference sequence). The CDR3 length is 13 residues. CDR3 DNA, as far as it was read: TGTGCCAGTAGTATCAGGCAGGTTAATGAG. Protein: CASSIRQVNE. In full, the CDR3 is CASSIRQVNEQFF.

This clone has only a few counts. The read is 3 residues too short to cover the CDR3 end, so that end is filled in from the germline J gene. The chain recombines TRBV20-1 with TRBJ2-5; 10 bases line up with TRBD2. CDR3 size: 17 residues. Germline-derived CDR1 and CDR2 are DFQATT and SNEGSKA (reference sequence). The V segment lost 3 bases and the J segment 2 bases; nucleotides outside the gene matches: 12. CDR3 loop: CSASASGGAVGQETQYF. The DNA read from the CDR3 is TGCAGTGCTAGTGCGAGCGGGGGGGCAGTAGGGCAAGAGACC.

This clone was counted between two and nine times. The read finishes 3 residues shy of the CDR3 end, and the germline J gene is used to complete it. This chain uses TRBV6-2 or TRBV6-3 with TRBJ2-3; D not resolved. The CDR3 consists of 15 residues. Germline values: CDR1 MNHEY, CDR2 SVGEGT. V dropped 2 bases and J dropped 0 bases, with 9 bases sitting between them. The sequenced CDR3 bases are TGTGCCAGCAGTTACGCGCACCTGAGCACAGATACG. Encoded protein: CASSYAHLSTDT. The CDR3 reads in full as CASSYAHLSTDTQYF.

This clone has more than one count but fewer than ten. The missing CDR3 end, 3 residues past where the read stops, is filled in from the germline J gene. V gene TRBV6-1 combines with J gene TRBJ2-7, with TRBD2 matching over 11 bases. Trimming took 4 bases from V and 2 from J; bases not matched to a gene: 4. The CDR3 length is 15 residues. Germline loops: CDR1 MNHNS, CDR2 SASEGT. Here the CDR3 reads CASSVMTSGAYEQYF. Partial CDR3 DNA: TGTGCCAGCAGTGTAATGACTAGCGGGGCCTACGAG.

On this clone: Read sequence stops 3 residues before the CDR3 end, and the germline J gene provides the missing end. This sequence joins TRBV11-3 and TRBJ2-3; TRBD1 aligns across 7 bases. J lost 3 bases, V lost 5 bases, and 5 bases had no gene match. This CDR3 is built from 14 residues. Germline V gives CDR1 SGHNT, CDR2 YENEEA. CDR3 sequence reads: CASSNRQGTDTQYF. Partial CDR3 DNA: TGTGCCAGCAGCAACCGACAGGGAACAGATACG. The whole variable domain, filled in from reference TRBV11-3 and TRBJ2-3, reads EAGVVQSPRYKIIEKKQPVAFWCNPISGHNTLYWYLQNLGQGPELLIRYENEEAVDDSQLPKDRFSAERLKGVDSTLKIQPAELGDSAVYLCASSNRQGTDTQYFGPGTRLTVL.

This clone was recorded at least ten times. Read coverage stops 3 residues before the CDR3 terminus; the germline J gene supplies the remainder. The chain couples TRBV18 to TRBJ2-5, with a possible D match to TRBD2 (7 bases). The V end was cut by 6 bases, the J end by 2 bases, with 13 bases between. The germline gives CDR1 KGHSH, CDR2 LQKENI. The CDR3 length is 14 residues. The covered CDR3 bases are TGTGCCAGCTCCCCGAGGGGGGGACAAGAGACC. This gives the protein CASSPRGGQET. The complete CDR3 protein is CASSPRGGQETQYF.

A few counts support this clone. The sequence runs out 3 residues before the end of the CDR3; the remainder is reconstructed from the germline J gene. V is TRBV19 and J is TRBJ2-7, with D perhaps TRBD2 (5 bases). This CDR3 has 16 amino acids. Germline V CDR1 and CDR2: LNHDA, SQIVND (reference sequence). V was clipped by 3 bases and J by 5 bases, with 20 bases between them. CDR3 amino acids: CASSMLTSVAGHEQYF. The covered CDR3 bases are TGTGCCAGTAGTATGTTGACGTCGGTGGCGGGCCACGAG.

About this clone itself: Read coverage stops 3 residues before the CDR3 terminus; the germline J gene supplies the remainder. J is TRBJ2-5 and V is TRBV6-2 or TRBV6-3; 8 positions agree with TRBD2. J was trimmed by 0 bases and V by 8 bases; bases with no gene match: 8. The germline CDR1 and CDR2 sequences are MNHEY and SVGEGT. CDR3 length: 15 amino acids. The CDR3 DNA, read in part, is TGTGCCAGCGAGGGGGGCGGGGGGTACCAAGAGACC. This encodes CASEGGGGYQET. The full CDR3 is CASEGGGGYQETQYF.

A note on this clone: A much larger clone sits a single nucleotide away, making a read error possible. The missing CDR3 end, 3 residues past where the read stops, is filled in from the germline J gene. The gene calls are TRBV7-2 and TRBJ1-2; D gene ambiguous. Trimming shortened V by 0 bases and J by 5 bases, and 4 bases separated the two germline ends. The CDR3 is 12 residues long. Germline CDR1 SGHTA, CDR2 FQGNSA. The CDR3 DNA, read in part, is TGTGCCAGCAGCTTAGCAGGGTATGGC. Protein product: CASSLAGYG. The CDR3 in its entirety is CASSLAGYGYTF. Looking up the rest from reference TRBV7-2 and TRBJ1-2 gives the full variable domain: GAGVSQSPSNKVTEKGKDVELRCDPISGHTALYWYRQSLGQGLEFLIYFQGNSAPDKSGLPSDRFSAERTGGSVSTLTIQRTQQEDSAVYLCASSLAGYGYTFGSGTRLTVV.

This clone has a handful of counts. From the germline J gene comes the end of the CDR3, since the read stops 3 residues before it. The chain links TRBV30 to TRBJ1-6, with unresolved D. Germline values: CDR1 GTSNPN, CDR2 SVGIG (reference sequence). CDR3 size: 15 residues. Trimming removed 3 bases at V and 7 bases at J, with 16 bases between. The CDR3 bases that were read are TGTGCCTGGAGGCGGTCATTGGCCTCAAATTCACCC. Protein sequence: CAWRRSLASNSP. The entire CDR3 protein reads CAWRRSLASNSPLHF.

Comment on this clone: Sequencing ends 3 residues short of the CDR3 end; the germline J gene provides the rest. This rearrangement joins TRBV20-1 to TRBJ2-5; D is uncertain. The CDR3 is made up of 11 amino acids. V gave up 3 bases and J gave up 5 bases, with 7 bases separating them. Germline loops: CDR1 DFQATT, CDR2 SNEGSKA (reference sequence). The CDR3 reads CSARSQETQYF. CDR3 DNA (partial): TGCAGTGCTAGGTCTCAGGAGACC.

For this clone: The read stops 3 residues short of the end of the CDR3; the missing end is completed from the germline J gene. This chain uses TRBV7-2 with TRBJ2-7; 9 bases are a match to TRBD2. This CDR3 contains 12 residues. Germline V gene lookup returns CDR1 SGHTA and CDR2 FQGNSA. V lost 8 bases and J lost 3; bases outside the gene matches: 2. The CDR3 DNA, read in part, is TGTGCCAGCCGTAGCGGGGGCTACGAG. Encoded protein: CASRSGGYE. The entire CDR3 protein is CASRSGGYEQYF.